The rows below give T cell receptor beta chains drawn from one sample of a study of blood T cells in healthy people across ages. TCRdb re-analysed the 5' RACE reads in MiXCR, keeping a single row per CDR3 protein. The sample contains about 1.1 million distinct CDR3 sequences, around two fifths of which appear only once. The sequencing sample was made of blood. These receptors were collected from a man aged 18 to 30 in good health. CDR3s include the opening cysteine and the closing phenylalanine or tryptophan. The D gene is left open where the match is weak. A row's size may be missing; if present it is once, few, many or a size class.

v_gene: TRBV28
j_gene: TRBJ1-4
abundance: NA
d_gene: NA
CDR3nt: TGTGCCAGCAGAAGACGACCCACCGAAAAACTGTTTTTT
CDR3aa: CASRRRPTEKLFF

v_gene: TRBV20-1
j_gene: TRBJ1-5
abundance: few
d_gene: NA
CDR3nt: TGCAGTGCTAGTAACGGAGGGGATCAGCCCCAGCATTTT
CDR3aa: CSASNGGDQPQHF

v_gene: TRBV15
j_gene: TRBJ2-3
abundance: NA
d_gene: NA
CDR3nt: TGTGCCACCAGCAGAGCAACTGAAGGCACAGATACGCAGTATTTT
CDR3aa: CATSRATEGTDTQYF

v_gene: TRBV12-3/TRBV12-4
j_gene: TRBJ2-1
abundance: few
d_gene: NA
CDR3nt: TGTGCCAGCCTTCTACAGGGAGGGGGCGATACACTGGATGAGCAGTTCTTC
CDR3aa: CASLLQGGGDTLDEQFF

v_gene: TRBV29-1
j_gene: TRBJ2-5
abundance: once
d_gene: TRBD1
CDR3nt: TGCAGGGTAGGACAGGTCGGAGGTTGGACCCAGTACTTC
CDR3aa: CRVGQVGGWTQYF

v_gene: TRBV6-2/TRBV6-3
j_gene: TRBJ2-3
abundance: NA
d_gene: NA
CDR3nt: TGTGCCAGCAGTTACAGCGGACTCCCTCAGACAGATACGCAGTATTTT
CDR3aa: CASSYSGLPQTDTQYF

v_gene: TRBV12-3/TRBV12-4
j_gene: TRBJ1-2
abundance: NA
d_gene: TRBD1
CDR3nt: TGTGCCAGCACCCGAACAGGGGATGGCGACACCTTC
CDR3aa: CASTRTGDGDTF

v_gene: TRBV20-1
j_gene: TRBJ2-5
abundance: NA
d_gene: TRBD1
CDR3nt: TGCAGTGCCATAAACAGACAGGGGTATCGAGAGACCCAGTACTTC
CDR3aa: CSAINRQGYRETQYF

v_gene: TRBV20-1
j_gene: TRBJ2-7
abundance: NA
d_gene: TRBD1
CDR3nt: TGCAGTGCTAGTGGGACAGGGGGCCCCTACGAGCAGTACTTC
CDR3aa: CSASGTGGPYEQYF

v_gene: TRBV9
j_gene: TRBJ1-2
abundance: few
d_gene: NA
CDR3nt: TGTGCCAGCAGCGTAGCGGGGGGGATAGCTAACTATGGCTACACCTTC
CDR3aa: CASSVAGGIANYGYTF

v_gene: TRBV6-2/TRBV6-3
j_gene: TRBJ2-3
abundance: NA
d_gene: NA
CDR3nt: TGTGCCAGCACTATGCAGGGAAGAGATACGCAGTATTTT
CDR3aa: CASTMQGRDTQYF

v_gene: TRBV13
j_gene: TRBJ1-4
abundance: few
d_gene: TRBD1
CDR3nt: TGTGCCAGCGGCCAGGGGGGAACTAATGAAAAACTGTTTTTT
CDR3aa: CASGQGGTNEKLFF

v_gene: TRBV6-2/TRBV6-3
j_gene: TRBJ2-2
abundance: NA
d_gene: NA
CDR3nt: TGTGCCAGCAGTGAGAGGGCCGGGGAGCTGTTTTTT
CDR3aa: CASSERAGELFF

v_gene: TRBV29-1
j_gene: TRBJ1-2
abundance: few
d_gene: NA
CDR3nt: TGCAGCGTTGTTAAGGGTTCCAACTATGGCTACACCTTC
CDR3aa: CSVVKGSNYGYTF

v_gene: TRBV10-3
j_gene: TRBJ1-6
abundance: NA
d_gene: NA
CDR3nt: TGTGCCATCAGTGAGGCTGCGGAGGGGAAGTCACCCCTCCACTTT
CDR3aa: CAISEAAEGKSPLHF

v_gene: TRBV25-1
j_gene: TRBJ1-3
abundance: NA
d_gene: NA
CDR3nt: TGTGCCAGCAGCGACACAGGAAACACCATATATTTT
CDR3aa: CASSDTGNTIYF

v_gene: TRBV7-2
j_gene: TRBJ1-2
abundance: NA
d_gene: NA
CDR3nt: TGTGCCAGCAGCTTAGATACGGGGGCGAGAGGCTACACCTTC
CDR3aa: CASSLDTGARGYTF

v_gene: TRBV6-5
j_gene: TRBJ1-5
abundance: NA
d_gene: TRBD1
CDR3nt: TGTGCCAGCAGTTACGGGACAGGGACTCAGCCCCAGCATTTT
CDR3aa: CASSYGTGTQPQHF

v_gene: TRBV9
j_gene: TRBJ1-2
abundance: few
d_gene: NA
CDR3nt: TGTGCCAGCAGCGGTTCAAGCTATGGCTACACCTTC
CDR3aa: CASSGSSYGYTF

v_gene: TRBV28
j_gene: TRBJ2-1
abundance: NA
d_gene: NA
CDR3nt: TGTGCCAGCAGTTCCTCCCCCCGGACCAAATTAAAATACAATGAGCAGTTCTTC
CDR3aa: CASSSSPRTKLKYNEQFF

v_gene: TRBV28
j_gene: TRBJ1-5
abundance: few
d_gene: NA
CDR3nt: TGTGCCAGCAGTTCCGGACGGTACAACAATCAGCCCCAGCATTTT
CDR3aa: CASSSGRYNNQPQHF

v_gene: TRBV10-3
j_gene: TRBJ1-1
abundance: NA
d_gene: NA
CDR3nt: TGTGCCATCAGTGAGGCATCGAACAGCCTTGAAGCTTTCTTT
CDR3aa: CAISEASNSLEAFF

v_gene: TRBV5-1
j_gene: TRBJ1-4
abundance: NA
d_gene: NA
CDR3nt: TGCGCCAGCAGCTTGGAGGGGCTGGGGGCCCGGGAGGTGTTTTTT
CDR3aa: CASSLEGLGAREVFF

v_gene: TRBV18
j_gene: TRBJ2-1
abundance: few
d_gene: NA
CDR3nt: TGTGCCAGCTCACCACCGTCGGGATCCTCCTACAATGAGCAGTTCTTC
CDR3aa: CASSPPSGSSYNEQFF

v_gene: TRBV6-5
j_gene: TRBJ1-5
abundance: NA
d_gene: NA
CDR3nt: TGTGCCAGCAGTATTACCCGCAGGGAAGGCCAGCCCCAGCATTTT
CDR3aa: CASSITRREGQPQHF

v_gene: TRBV6-5
j_gene: TRBJ2-3
abundance: few
d_gene: TRBD1
CDR3nt: TGTGCCAGCAGTTACGATGGGACAGGTCCTAGCACAGATACGCAGTATTTT
CDR3aa: CASSYDGTGPSTDTQYF

v_gene: TRBV9
j_gene: TRBJ2-1
abundance: NA
d_gene: NA
CDR3nt: TGTGCCAGCAGCGCAGCCAACGCGTACAATGAGCAGTTCTTC
CDR3aa: CASSAANAYNEQFF

v_gene: TRBV20-1
j_gene: TRBJ2-7
abundance: NA
d_gene: NA
CDR3nt: TGCAGTGCTAGAGATTGGAGGGACAGAACCTACGAGCAGTACTTC
CDR3aa: CSARDWRDRTYEQYF

v_gene: TRBV4-3
j_gene: TRBJ1-1
abundance: few
d_gene: NA
CDR3nt: TGCGCCAGCAGCCAAGCAGAAGGTGGCACTGAAGCTTTCTTT
CDR3aa: CASSQAEGGTEAFF

v_gene: TRBV27
j_gene: TRBJ2-1
abundance: few
d_gene: TRBD1
CDR3nt: TGTGCCAGCAGTTTGGACAGGTACCCTAATGAGCAGTTCTTC
CDR3aa: CASSLDRYPNEQFF

v_gene: TRBV29-1
j_gene: TRBJ1-1
abundance: once
d_gene: NA
CDR3nt: TGCAGCGTAGCCGTGGACGGCTCAAGGAACACTGAAGCTTTCTTT
CDR3aa: CSVAVDGSRNTEAFF

v_gene: TRBV28
j_gene: TRBJ1-4
abundance: NA
d_gene: TRBD1
CDR3nt: TGTGCCAGCAGTTTCGGGACAGGGGGTATTGAAAAACTGTTTTTT
CDR3aa: CASSFGTGGIEKLFF

v_gene: TRBV9
j_gene: TRBJ1-1
abundance: few
d_gene: NA
CDR3nt: TGTGCCAGCAGCGACCCCGATTGGGGAGGGTACACTGAAGCTTTCTTT
CDR3aa: CASSDPDWGGYTEAFF

v_gene: TRBV7-2
j_gene: TRBJ2-5
abundance: once
d_gene: NA
CDR3nt: TGTGCCAGCTTTGGACCCCTAACACGCAATGAGCAGTACTTC
CDR3aa: CASFGPLTRNEQYF

v_gene: TRBV20-1
j_gene: TRBJ2-1
abundance: NA
d_gene: NA
CDR3nt: TGCAGTTGGGGGACCAATGAGCAGTTCTTC
CDR3aa: CSWGTNEQFF

v_gene: TRBV6-6
j_gene: TRBJ1-4
abundance: NA
d_gene: NA
CDR3nt: TGTGCCAGCAGTTGGGGGTCCGGCGGGAGGGATGAAAAACTGTTTTTT
CDR3aa: CASSWGSGGRDEKLFF

v_gene: TRBV12-3/TRBV12-4
j_gene: TRBJ2-3
abundance: NA
d_gene: TRBD2
CDR3nt: TGTGCCAGCAGTTTCTACCTAGCGGGGGGCACCACAGATACGCAGTATTTT
CDR3aa: CASSFYLAGGTTDTQYF

v_gene: TRBV27
j_gene: TRBJ2-1
abundance: NA
d_gene: NA
CDR3nt: TGTGCCAGCAGAAGAGTGAACAATGAGCAGTTCTTC
CDR3aa: CASRRVNNEQFF

v_gene: TRBV28
j_gene: TRBJ1-1
abundance: NA
d_gene: NA
CDR3nt: TGTGCCAGCAGTCCGGAGGTGATGGGGAATGAAGCTTTCTTT
CDR3aa: CASSPEVMGNEAFF

v_gene: TRBV5-1
j_gene: TRBJ1-2
abundance: NA
d_gene: NA
CDR3nt: TGCGCCAGCAGGTCGGGTGGATATGGCTACACCTTC
CDR3aa: CASRSGGYGYTF

v_gene: TRBV9
j_gene: TRBJ1-2
abundance: NA
d_gene: TRBD1
CDR3nt: TGTGCCAGCAGCGGCGTGCCGACGGACAGGAACGTCTATGGCTACACCTTC
CDR3aa: CASSGVPTDRNVYGYTF

v_gene: TRBV2
j_gene: TRBJ2-1
abundance: NA
d_gene: NA
CDR3nt: TGTGCCAGCAGTGAAGTCGTACAGTTCTTC
CDR3aa: CASSEVVQFF

v_gene: TRBV7-2
j_gene: TRBJ1-1
abundance: few
d_gene: NA
CDR3nt: TGTGCCAGCAGCCCTCAATCGGGCTTTAACACTGAAGCTTTCTTT
CDR3aa: CASSPQSGFNTEAFF

v_gene: TRBV4-3
j_gene: TRBJ2-3
abundance: NA
d_gene: NA
CDR3nt: TGCGCCAGCAGCCAAGTTCACAGGACCCCGGTAGATACGCAGTATTTT
CDR3aa: CASSQVHRTPVDTQYF

v_gene: TRBV12-3/TRBV12-4
j_gene: TRBJ1-2
abundance: many
d_gene: NA
CDR3nt: TGTGCCAGCAGTACCATGTATGGCTACACCTTC
CDR3aa: CASSTMYGYTF

v_gene: TRBV12-3/TRBV12-4
j_gene: TRBJ2-3
abundance: few
d_gene: NA
CDR3nt: TGTGCCAGCCGACCCACAGGCACAGATACGCAGTATTTT
CDR3aa: CASRPTGTDTQYF

v_gene: TRBV20-1
j_gene: TRBJ2-3
abundance: few
d_gene: TRBD1
CDR3nt: TGCAGGGGTGAGGGGGCAAGTGAAGATACGCAGTATTTT
CDR3aa: CRGEGASEDTQYF

v_gene: TRBV2
j_gene: TRBJ1-1
abundance: few
d_gene: TRBD1
CDR3nt: TGTGCCAGCAGTGAAAGGACAGGGAAGGCTGTTGGTGAAGCTTTCTTT
CDR3aa: CASSERTGKAVGEAFF